The rows below give T cell receptor beta chains drawn from one sample of a study of blood T cell repertoires in COVID-19. Some clones are missing from TCRdb's copy, which holds only in-frame ones; the method was immunoSEQ multiplex PCR. The repertoire holds about 76,000 clones, over 80% seen once, with roughly 6% in the top ten. The source material was peripheral blood. Receptors were obtained from a man in his forties or fifties with active COVID-19. Each CDR3 is given with its conserved first and last residue. The D gene is left open where the match is weak. The size entry is marked missing in some rows and otherwise reads once, few, many or a size class.

TRBV7-2	.	few	TRBJ2-1	CASSLDLGSAREFF	TGTGCCAGCAGCTTAGACCTGGGCTCAGCGAGGGAGTTCTTC
TRBV10-3	TRBD1	.	TRBJ1-2	CAISAEWGQDHGYTF	TGTGCCATCAGTGCGGAGTGGGGACAGGACCATGGCTACACCTTC
TRBV12-3/TRBV12-4	.	.	TRBJ2-2	CASSRRVGGELFF	TGTGCCAGCAGTCGCAGGGTTGGCGGGGAGCTGTTTTTT
TRBV19	TRBD1	few	TRBJ1-5	CASALTGNNQPQHF	TGTGCCAGTGCACTGACAGGGAACAATCAGCCCCAGCATTTT
TRBV5-1	.	.	TRBJ2-3	CASSPTRSGRTDTQYF	TGCGCCAGCAGCCCGACTAGAAGCGGTCGCACAGATACGCAGTATTTT
TRBV10-3	.	.	TRBJ1-1	CAISGGGGTEAFF	TGTGCCATCAGCGGGGGGGGAGGCACTGAAGCTTTCTTT
TRBV6-6	.	once	TRBJ1-3	CASSYESSGNTIYF	TGTGCCAGCAGTTACGAGAGCTCTGGAAACACCATATATTTT
TRBV27	.	.	TRBJ2-7	CASSFLGSSYEQYF	TGTGCCAGCAGTTTTTTGGGGAGCTCCTACGAGCAGTACTTC
TRBV7-9	TRBD1	few	TRBJ1-1	CASSLGTGGIGNTEAFF	TGTGCCAGCAGCTTGGGCACAGGGGGCATAGGGAATACTGAAGCTTTCTTT
TRBV4-3	.	.	TRBJ1-4	CASSQEGGRDEKLFF	TGCGCCAGCAGCCAAGAAGGCGGGCGTGATGAAAAACTGTTTTTT
TRBV30	TRBD1	.	TRBJ1-3	CAWSLAGGVYDTIYF	TGTGCCTGGAGTCTCGCAGGGGGCGTGTATGACACCATATATTTT
TRBV28	TRBD1	.	TRBJ2-2	CASRWTGSGELFF	TGTGCCAGCAGATGGACAGGGTCCGGGGAGCTGTTTTTT
TRBV28	TRBD1	.	TRBJ2-3	CASSSGQGTDTQYF	TGTGCCAGCAGTTCCGGACAGGGGACAGATACGCAGTATTTT
TRBV4-3	.	once	TRBJ2-7	CASSQDGQAYYEQYF	TGCGCCAGCAGCCAAGATGGCCAGGCTTACTACGAGCAGTACTTC
TRBV4-3	.	.	TRBJ2-1	CASSQDLDLSYNEQFF	TGCGCCAGCAGCCAAGATTTAGATCTCTCCTACAATGAGCAGTTCTTC
TRBV19	.	.	TRBJ1-4	CASTPVTGRDYEKLFF	TGTGCCAGTACCCCCGTAACAGGGAGAGATTACGAAAAACTGTTTTTT
TRBV2	.	.	TRBJ1-2	CASRTQVNYGYTF	TGTGCCAGCAGAACACAGGTGAACTATGGCTACACCTTC
TRBV2	.	.	TRBJ1-6	CAGGADSYNSPLHF	TGTGCCGGGGGGGCAGACAGCTATAATTCACCCCTCCACTTT
TRBV9	TRBD1	.	TRBJ2-7	CASSVGTGSSYEQYF	TGTGCCAGCAGCGTTGGGACAGGGAGCTCCTACGAGCAGTACTTC
TRBV5-1	.	once	TRBJ2-6	CASSLGPGISGANVLTF	TGCGCCAGCAGCTTGGGGCCAGGAATCTCTGGGGCCAACGTCCTGACTTTC
TRBV30	TRBD1	once	TRBJ2-5	CAWLDRGLEETQYF	TGTGCCTGGCTGGACAGGGGGCTTGAGGAGACCCAGTACTTC
TRBV6-5	.	.	TRBJ2-7	CASSYSYGGTYEQYF	TGTGCCAGCAGTTACTCGTACGGGGGAACATACGAGCAGTACTTC
TRBV28	TRBD2	.	TRBJ2-2	CASSLLAVNTGELFF	TGTGCCAGCAGTTTGCTAGCGGTTAACACCGGGGAGCTGTTTTTT
TRBV27	.	.	TRBJ2-7	CASSPRFSYEQYF	TGTGCCAGCAGTCCCCGTTTTTCCTACGAGCAGTACTTC
TRBV29-1	.	.	TRBJ2-3	CSGEGNSNTQYF	TGCAGCGGTGAGGGCAACTCTAATACGCAGTATTTT
TRBV11-2	TRBD1	.	TRBJ2-6	CASSLRGQATSGANVLTF	TGTGCCAGCAGCTTGAGGGGACAGGCGACCTCTGGGGCCAACGTCCTGACTTTC
TRBV5-4	.	.	TRBJ1-2	CASSPRRANYGYTF	TGTGCCAGCAGCCCCCGGAGGGCTAACTATGGCTACACCTTC
TRBV19	.	.	TRBJ2-1	CASSILRGGSYNEQFF	TGTGCCAGTAGTATACTGCGGGGAGGCTCCTACAATGAGCAGTTCTTC
TRBV9	TRBD2	.	TRBJ2-1	CASSLPSAGVRNEQFF	TGTGCCAGCAGCCTCCCGAGCGCGGGGGTCCGGAATGAGCAGTTCTTC
TRBV6-5	.	.	TRBJ2-3	CASSYQGKLGDTQYF	TGTGCCAGCAGTTACCAGGGTAAATTGGGAGATACGCAGTATTTT
TRBV28	.	.	TRBJ1-2	CASREGAADNYGYTF	TGTGCCAGCAGGGAAGGGGCAGCCGATAACTATGGCTACACCTTC
TRBV28	.	.	TRBJ1-1	CASRGQVNTEAFF	TGTGCCAGCCGGGGACAAGTGAACACTGAAGCTTTCTTT
TRBV4-1	.	.	TRBJ2-5	CASSQDEGEGETQYF	TGCGCCAGCAGCCAAGATGAAGGGGAAGGAGAGACCCAGTACTTC
TRBV6-6	.	.	TRBJ1-2	CASSSTQGRGYTF	TGTGCCAGCAGTTCCACCCAGGGTAGGGGCTACACCTTC
TRBV5-6	TRBD1	.	TRBJ1-5	CASSYKDRGSNQPQHF	TGTGCCAGCAGCTATAAGGACAGGGGGAGCAATCAGCCCCAGCATTTT
TRBV7-2	.	.	TRBJ1-1	CASSLLVAGGTEAFF	TGTGCCAGCAGCTTACTCGTTGCGGGTGGGACTGAAGCTTTCTTT
TRBV9	.	.	TRBJ1-1	CASSVQAEVNTEAFF	TGTGCCAGCAGCGTTCAGGCGGAGGTGAACACTGAAGCTTTCTTT
TRBV23-1	.	.	TRBJ2-7	CAAVTETADYEQYF	TGCGCAGCAGTAACCGAGACAGCAGACTACGAGCAGTACTTC
TRBV5-1	TRBD1	once	TRBJ1-1	CASSIITGGGGNTEAFF	TGCGCCAGCAGCATCATCACAGGGGGTGGCGGGAACACTGAAGCTTTCTTT
TRBV9	TRBD1	.	TRBJ1-1	CASSVGVGTGGEAEAFF	TGTGCCAGCAGCGTAGGTGTGGGGACAGGGGGCGAGGCTGAAGCTTTCTTT
TRBV5-1	TRBD1	.	TRBJ2-2	CASSFAGGLNTGELFF	TGCGCCAGCAGCTTCGCAGGGGGCTTGAACACCGGGGAGCTGTTTTTT
TRBV4-2	TRBD1	.	TRBJ1-6	CASSQAGTAYNSPLHF	TGTGCCAGCAGCCAAGCCGGGACAGCGTATAATTCACCCCTCCACTTT
TRBV28	.	.	TRBJ2-2	CASSLGGKNTGELFF	TGTGCCAGCAGTTTAGGAGGAAAGAACACCGGGGAGCTGTTTTTT
TRBV6-1	.	.	TRBJ1-3	CASSEEEAGSGNTIYF	TGTGCCAGCAGTGAAGAAGAGGCCGGCTCTGGAAACACCATATATTTT
TRBV7-9	.	once	TRBJ2-1	CASSFFEVRGNEQFF	TGTGCCAGCAGCTTCTTCGAGGTTAGGGGGAATGAGCAGTTCTTC